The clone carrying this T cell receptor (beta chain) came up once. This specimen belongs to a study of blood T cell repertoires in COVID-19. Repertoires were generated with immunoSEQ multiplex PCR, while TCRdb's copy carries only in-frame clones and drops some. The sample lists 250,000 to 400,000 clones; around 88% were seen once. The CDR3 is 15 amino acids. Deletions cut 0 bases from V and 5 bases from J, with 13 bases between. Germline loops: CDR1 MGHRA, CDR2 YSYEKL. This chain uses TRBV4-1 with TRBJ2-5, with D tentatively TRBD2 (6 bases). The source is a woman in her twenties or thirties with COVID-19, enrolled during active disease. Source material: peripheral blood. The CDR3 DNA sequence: TGCGCCAGCAGCCAAGAGGGAAGGGAGGCGGAGACCCAGTACTTC. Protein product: CASSQEGREAETQYF.